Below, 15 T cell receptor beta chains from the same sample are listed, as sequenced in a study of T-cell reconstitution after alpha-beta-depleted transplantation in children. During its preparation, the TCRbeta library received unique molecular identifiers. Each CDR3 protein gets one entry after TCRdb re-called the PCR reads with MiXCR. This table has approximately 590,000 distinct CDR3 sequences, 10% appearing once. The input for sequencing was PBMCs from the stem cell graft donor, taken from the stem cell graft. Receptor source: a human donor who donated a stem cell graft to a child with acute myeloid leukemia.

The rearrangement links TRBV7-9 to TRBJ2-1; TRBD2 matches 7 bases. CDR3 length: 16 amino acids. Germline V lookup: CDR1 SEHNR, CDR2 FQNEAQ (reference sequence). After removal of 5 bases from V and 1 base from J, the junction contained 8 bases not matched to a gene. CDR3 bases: TGTGCCAGCAGCCGAACCATAGCGGGTTCCTACAATGAGCAGTTCTTC. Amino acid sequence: CASSRTIAGSYNEQFF.

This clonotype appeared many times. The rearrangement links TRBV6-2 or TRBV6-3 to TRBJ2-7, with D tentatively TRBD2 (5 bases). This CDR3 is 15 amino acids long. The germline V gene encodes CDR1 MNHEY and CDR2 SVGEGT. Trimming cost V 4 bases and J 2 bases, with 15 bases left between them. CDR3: CASSFAGVGPYEQYF. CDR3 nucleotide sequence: TGTGCCAGCAGTTTCGCGGGTGTTGGTCCCTACGAGCAGTACTTC.

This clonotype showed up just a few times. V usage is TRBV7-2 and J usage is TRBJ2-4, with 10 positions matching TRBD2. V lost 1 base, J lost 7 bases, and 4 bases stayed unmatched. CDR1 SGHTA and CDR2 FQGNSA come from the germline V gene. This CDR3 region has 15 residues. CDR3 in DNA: TGTGCCAGCAGCTTAGGAGCGGGAGGGGTTAACATTCAGTACTTC. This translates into CASSLGAGGVNIQYF.

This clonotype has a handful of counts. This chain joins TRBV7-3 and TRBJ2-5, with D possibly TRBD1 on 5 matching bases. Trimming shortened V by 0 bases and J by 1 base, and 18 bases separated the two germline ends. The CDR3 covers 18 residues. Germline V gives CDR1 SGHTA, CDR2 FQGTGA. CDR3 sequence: CASSLTLTGGRRQETQYF. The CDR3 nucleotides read TGTGCCAGCAGCTTAACCTTAACAGGTGGACGGCGCCAAGAGACCCAGTACTTC.

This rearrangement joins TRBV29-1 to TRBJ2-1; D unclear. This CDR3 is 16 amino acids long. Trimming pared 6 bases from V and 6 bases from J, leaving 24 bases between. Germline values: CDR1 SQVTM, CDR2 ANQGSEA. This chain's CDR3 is CSVQILPQASLNEQFF. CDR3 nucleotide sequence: TGCAGCGTCCAAATCCTACCCCAGGCGTCCCTCAATGAGCAGTTCTTC.

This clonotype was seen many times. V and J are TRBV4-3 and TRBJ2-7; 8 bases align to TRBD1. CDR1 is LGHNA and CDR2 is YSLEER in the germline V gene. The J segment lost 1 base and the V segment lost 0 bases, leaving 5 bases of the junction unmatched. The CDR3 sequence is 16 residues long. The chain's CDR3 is CASSQDQGQGSYEQYF. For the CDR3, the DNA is TGCGCCAGCAGCCAAGATCAAGGACAGGGATCCTACGAGCAGTACTTC.

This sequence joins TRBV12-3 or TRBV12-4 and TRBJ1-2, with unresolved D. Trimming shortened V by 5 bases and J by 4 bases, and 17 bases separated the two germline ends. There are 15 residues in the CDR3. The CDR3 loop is CASSHLRRNSYGYTF. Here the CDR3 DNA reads TGTGCCAGCAGTCATCTTCGGCGAAATTCCTATGGCTACACCTTC.

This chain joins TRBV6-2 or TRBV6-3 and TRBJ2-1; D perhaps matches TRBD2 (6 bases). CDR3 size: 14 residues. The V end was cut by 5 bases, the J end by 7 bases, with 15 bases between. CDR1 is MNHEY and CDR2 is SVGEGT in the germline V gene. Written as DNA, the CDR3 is TGTGCCAGCAGTCGATGGACTATAGGGAATGAGCAGTTCTTC. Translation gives CASSRWTIGNEQFF.

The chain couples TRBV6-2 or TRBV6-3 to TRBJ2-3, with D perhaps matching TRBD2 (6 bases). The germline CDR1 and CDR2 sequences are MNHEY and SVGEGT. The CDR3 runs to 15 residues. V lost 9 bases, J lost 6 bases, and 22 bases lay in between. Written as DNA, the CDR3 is TGTGCCAGTAGCGGCGCGGGTTTCGTAGCCGATACGCAGTATTTT. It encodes CASSGAGFVADTQYF.

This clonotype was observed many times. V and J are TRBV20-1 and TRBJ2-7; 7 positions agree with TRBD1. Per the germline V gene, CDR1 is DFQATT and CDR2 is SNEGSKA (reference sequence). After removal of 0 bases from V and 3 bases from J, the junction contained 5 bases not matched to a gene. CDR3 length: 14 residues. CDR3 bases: TGCAGTGCTAGAGAGAACAGGGGTGGCTACGAGCAGTACTTC. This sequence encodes CSARENRGGYEQYF.

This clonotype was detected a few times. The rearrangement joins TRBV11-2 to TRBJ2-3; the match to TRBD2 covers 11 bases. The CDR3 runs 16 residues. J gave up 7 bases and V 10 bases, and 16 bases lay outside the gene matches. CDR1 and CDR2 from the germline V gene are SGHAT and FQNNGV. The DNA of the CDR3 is TGTGCCACTTCTGGCCCCGTAGCGGGAGGGCCGTATACGCAGTATTTT. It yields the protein CATSGPVAGGPYTQYF.

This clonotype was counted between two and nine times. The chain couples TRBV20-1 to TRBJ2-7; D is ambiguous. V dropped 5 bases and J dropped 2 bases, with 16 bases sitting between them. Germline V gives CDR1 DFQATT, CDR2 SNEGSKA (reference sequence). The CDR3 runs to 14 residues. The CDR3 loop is CSASSPARTYEQYF. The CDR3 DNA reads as TGCAGTGCTTCCTCCCCCGCCCGGACCTACGAGCAGTACTTC.

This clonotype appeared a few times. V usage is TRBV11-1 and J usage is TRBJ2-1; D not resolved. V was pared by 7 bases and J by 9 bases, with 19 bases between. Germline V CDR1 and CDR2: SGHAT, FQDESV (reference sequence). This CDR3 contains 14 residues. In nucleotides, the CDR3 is TGTGCCAGCAACCATGGAAATTCGAGAGGTGAGCAGTTCTTC. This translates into CASNHGNSRGEQFF.

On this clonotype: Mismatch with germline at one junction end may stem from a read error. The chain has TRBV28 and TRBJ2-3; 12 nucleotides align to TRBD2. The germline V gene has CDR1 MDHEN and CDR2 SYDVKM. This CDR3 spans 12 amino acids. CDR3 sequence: CASSYRLAGVLF. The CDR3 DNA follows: TGTGCCAGCAGTTACCGACTAGCGGGAGTCCTCTTT.

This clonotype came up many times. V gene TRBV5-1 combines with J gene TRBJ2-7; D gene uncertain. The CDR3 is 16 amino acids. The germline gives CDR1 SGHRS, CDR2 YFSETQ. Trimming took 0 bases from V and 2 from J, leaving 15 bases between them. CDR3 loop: CASSLGHLQFAYEQYF. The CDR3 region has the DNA TGCGCCAGCAGCTTGGGGCACCTACAATTCGCCTACGAGCAGTACTTC.